Following are 3 T cell receptor gamma chains from one sample sequenced in a study of gamma-delta T cells after stem cell transplantation. TCRdb called clones anew from the RT-PCR reads with CATT. The data show thousands of gamma-chain clones, nearly 5% seen once. Material: gamma-delta T cells. These receptors came from a human donor. It is not recorded whose cells these are; they may come from a transplant donor.

This clone was found a few times. It may be a read error: a sequence one base away is much more abundant. The chain carries TRGV9 and TRGJP. This CDR3 is built from 16 residues. With 0 bases clipped from V and 9 bases from J, the junction kept 5 bases outside the gene matches. Germline V CDR1 and CDR2: GITISATS, ISYDGTV (reference sequence). CDR3 sequence (DNA): TGTGCCTTGTGGGAGGTGCAGAGGTTGGGCAAAAAAATCAAGGTATTT. It encodes CALWEVQRLGKKIKVF.

A note on this clone: A much more abundant neighbour one base away suggests this may be a read error. The chain combines TRGV4 with TRGJ1 or TRGJ2. The CDR3 has 15 residues. After removal of 3 bases from V and 0 bases from J, the junction contained 8 bases not matched to a gene. The V gene's germline CDR1 is EGSTGY and CDR2 YDSYTSSV. The chain's CDR3 is CATWDRPKNYYKKLF. CDR3 coding DNA: TGTGCCACCTGGGATAGACCCAAGAATTATTATAAGAAACTCTTT.

In its sample, this clone is medium-sized. The chain links TRGV9 to TRGJ1 or TRGJ2. V lost 4 bases, J lost 12 bases, and 9 bases stayed unmatched. Per germline, CDR1 GITISATS and CDR2 ISYDGTV (reference sequence). The CDR3 is 11 residues long. The CDR3 here is CALWDQARKLF. In nucleotides, the CDR3 is TGTGCCTTGTGGGATCAGGCGAGGAAACTCTTT.